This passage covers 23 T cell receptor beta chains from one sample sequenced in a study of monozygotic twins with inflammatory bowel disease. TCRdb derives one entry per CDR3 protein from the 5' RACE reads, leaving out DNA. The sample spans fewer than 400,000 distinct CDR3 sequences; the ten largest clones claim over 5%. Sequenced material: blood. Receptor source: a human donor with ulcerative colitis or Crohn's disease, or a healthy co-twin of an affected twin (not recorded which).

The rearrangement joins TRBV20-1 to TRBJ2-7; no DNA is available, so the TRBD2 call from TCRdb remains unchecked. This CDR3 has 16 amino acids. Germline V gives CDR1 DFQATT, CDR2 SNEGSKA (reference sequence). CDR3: CSAMGSGRAGGYEQYF.

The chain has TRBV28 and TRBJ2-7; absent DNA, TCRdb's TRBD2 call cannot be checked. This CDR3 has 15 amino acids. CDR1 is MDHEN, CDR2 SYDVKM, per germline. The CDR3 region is CASSLRREFSYEQYF.

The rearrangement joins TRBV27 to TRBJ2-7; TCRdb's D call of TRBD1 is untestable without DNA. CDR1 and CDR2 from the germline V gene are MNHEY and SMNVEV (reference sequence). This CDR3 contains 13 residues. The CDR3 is CASSRTGFNEQYF.

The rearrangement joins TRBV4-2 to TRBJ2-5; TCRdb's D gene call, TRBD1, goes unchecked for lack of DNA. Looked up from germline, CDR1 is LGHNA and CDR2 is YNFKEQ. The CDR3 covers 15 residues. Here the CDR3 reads CASSQANTGDGTQYF.

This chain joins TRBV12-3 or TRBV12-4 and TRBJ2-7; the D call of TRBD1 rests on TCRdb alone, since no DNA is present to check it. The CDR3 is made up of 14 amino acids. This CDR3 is CASSRLQGSYEQYF.

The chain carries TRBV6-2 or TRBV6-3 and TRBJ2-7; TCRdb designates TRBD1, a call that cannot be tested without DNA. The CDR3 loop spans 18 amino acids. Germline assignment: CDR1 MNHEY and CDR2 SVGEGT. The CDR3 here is CASSYSWGQGSRSYEQYF.

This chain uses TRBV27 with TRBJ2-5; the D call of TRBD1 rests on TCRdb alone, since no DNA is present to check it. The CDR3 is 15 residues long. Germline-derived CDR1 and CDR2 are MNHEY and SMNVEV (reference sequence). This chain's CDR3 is CASRGGGGGRETQYF.

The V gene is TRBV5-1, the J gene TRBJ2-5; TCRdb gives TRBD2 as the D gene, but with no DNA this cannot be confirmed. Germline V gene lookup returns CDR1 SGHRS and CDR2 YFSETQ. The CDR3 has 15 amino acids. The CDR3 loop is CASSFSGRAAETQYF.

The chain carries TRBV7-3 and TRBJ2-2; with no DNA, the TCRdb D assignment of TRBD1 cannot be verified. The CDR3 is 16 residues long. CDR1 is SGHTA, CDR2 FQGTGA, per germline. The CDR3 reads CASSLIGTENTGELFF.

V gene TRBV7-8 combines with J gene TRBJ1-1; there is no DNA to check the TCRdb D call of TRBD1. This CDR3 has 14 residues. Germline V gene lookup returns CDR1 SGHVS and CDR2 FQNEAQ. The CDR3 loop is CASSPGQINTEAFF.

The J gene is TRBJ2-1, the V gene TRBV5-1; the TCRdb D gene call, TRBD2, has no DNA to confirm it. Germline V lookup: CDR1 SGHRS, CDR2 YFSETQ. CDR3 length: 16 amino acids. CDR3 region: CASSLPTGGAYNEQFF.

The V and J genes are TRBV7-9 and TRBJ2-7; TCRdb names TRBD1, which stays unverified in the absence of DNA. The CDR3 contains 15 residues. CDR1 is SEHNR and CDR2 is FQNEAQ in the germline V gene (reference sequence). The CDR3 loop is CASSLAYRGIYEQYF.

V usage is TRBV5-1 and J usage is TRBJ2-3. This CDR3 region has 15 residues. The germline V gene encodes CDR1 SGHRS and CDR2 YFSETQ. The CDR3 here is CASSLAYSYTDTQYF. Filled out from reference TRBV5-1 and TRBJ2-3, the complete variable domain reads KAGVTQTPRYLIKTRGQQVTLSCSPISGHRSVSWYQQTPGQGLQFLFEYFSETQRNKGNFPGRFSGRQFSNSRSEMNVSTLELGDSALYLCASSLAYSYTDTQYFGPGTRLTVL.

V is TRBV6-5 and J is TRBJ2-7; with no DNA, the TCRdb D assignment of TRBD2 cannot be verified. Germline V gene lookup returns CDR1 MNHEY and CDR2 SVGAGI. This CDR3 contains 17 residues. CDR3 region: CASSLLSGTSTTYEQYF.

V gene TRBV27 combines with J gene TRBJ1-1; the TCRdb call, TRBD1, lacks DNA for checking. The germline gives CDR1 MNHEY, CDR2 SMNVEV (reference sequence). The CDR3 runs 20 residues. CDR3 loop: CASSPLLGGGGGAASREAFF.

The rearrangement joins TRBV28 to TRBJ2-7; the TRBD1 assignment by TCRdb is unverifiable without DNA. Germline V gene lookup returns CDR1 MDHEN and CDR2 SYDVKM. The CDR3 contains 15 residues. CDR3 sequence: CASSSSGGTSYEQYF.

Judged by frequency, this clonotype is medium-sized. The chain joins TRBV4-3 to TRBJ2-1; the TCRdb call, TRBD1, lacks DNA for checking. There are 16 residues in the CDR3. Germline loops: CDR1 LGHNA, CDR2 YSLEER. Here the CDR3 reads CASSQSPPPSYNEQFF.

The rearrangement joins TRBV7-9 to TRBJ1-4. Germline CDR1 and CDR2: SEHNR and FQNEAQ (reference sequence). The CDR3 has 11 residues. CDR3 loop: CASSPAEKLFF. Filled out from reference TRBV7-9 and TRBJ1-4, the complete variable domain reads DTGVSQNPRHKITKRGQNVTFRCDPISEHNRLYWYRQTLGQGPEFLTYFQNEAQLEKSRLLSDRFSAERPKGSFSTLEIQRTEQGDSAMYLCASSPAEKLFFGSGTQLSVL.

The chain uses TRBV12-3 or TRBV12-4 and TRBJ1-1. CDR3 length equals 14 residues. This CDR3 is CASSPAGRNTEAFF.

This chain's CDR3 is CASSQQGKGRLVGELFF. The chain employs TRBV7-2 and TRBJ2-2; absent DNA, TCRdb's TRBD1 call cannot be checked. CDR3 length: 17 amino acids. Per the germline V gene, CDR1 is SGHTA and CDR2 is FQGNSA. Drawing the rest from reference TRBV7-2 and TRBJ2-2, the complete variable domain is GAGVSQSPSNKVTEKGKDVELRCDPISGHTALYWYRQSLGQGLEFLIYFQGNSAPDKSGLPSDRFSAERTGGSVSTLTIQRTQQEDSAVYLCASSQQGKGRLVGELFFGEGSRLTVL.

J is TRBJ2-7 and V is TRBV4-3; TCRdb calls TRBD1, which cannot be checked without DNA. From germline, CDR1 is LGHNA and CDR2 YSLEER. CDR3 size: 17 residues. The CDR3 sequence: CASSQDPREGPPYEQYF.

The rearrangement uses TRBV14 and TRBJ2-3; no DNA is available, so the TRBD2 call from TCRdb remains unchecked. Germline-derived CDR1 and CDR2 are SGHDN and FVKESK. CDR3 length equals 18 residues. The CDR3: CASSQSYFTRGDTDTQYF.

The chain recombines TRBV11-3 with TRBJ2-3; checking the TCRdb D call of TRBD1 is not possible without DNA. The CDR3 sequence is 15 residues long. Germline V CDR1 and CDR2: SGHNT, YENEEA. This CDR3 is CASSAGQGVGDTQYF.